This T cell receptor beta chain was recovered during a study of shared clonotypes between healthy human individuals. About this clone itself: The antigen remains unidentified.

V lost 3 bases, J lost 6 bases, and 10 bases stayed unmatched. CDR3 length: 16 residues. The germline V gene has CDR1 SNHLY and CDR2 FYNNEI. Naivety among CD8 cells was defined by CD45RO negativity and positive CCR7 selection, thereby excluding terminally differentiated effector memory CD45RA+ cells. The assay was immunoSEQ multiplex PCR, and TCRdb's table has in-frame clones only and misses some. This table holds hundreds of thousands of clones, 96% found once. Study-wide results and limits: Generation probabilities were higher for clonotypes shared across all four sorted-subset donors than for unshared ones.

The clonotype comes from a woman in her thirties in good health. Sequencing was performed on naive CD8+ T cells sorted from blood. The rearrangement joins TRBV2 to TRBJ2-3; 9 positions match TRBD2. This chain's CDR3 is CASSEFGLAGPDTQYF. The CDR3 DNA follows: TGTGCCAGCAGTGAGTTTGGGCTAGCGGGACCTGATACGCAGTATTTT.